A selection of T cell receptor beta chains follows, all from one sample in a study of cytomegalovirus exposure and HLA in healthy donors. The table came from immunoSEQ multiplex PCR; TCRdb's copy has only in-frame clones and leaves some out. The sample has roughly 110,000 clones, less than 80% seen once. Specimen: PBMCs. Every receptor here comes from a man aged 30-40 years in good health and CMV-seronegative. The conserved cysteine and the conserved F or W are not part of the CDR3 here. The order of the fields is V gene, J gene, CDR3 protein.

TRBV7-8	TRBJ2-7	ASSLLDRDHEQY
TRBV4-2	TRBJ2-4	ASSQGLAGGAKNIQY
TRBV10-3	TRBJ2-7	AIRASGIDEQY
TRBV5-1	TRBJ2-7	ASSLVGDNFSYEQY
TRBV15	TRBJ2-3	ATSREAGATDTQY
TRBV5-1	TRBJ2-7	ASGAGQGRGTRGEQY
TRBV19	TRBJ2-2	ASSANPGTATGELF
TRBV5-1	TRBJ2-7	ASSLEASGRLAYEQY
TRBV18	TRBJ2-3	ASSPQGGYGDTQY
TRBV27	TRBJ2-3	ASSSTKTSGPTDTQY
TRBV5-3	TRBJ2-5	ASRPSQGEIETQY
TRBV10-3	TRBJ2-7	AISDGAGYEQY
TRBV5-6	TRBJ2-3	ASSLVASGTSTDTQY
TRBV2	TRBJ2-2	ASSWWTSGEAGELF